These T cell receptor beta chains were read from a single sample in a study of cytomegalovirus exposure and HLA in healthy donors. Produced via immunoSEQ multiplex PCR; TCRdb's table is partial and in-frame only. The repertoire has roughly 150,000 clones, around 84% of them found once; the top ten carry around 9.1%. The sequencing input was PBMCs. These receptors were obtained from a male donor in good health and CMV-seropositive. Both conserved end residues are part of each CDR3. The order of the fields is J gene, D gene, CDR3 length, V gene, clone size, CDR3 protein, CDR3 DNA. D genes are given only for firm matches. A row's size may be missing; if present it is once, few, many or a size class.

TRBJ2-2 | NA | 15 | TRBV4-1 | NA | CASNQVGASTGELFF | TGCGCCAGCAACCAGGTGGGCGCGAGCACCGGGGAGCTGTTTTTT
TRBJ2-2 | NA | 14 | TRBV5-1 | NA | CASRQQGITGELFF | TGCGCCAGCAGACAACAGGGCATCACCGGGGAGCTGTTTTTT
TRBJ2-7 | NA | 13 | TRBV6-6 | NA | CASSYSRVNEQYF | TGTGCCAGCAGTTACTCGCGAGTAAACGAGCAGTACTTC
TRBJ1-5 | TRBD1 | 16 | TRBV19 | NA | CASSDYGTGDDQPQHF | TGTGCCAGTAGCGACTATGGGACAGGGGATGATCAGCCCCAGCATTTT
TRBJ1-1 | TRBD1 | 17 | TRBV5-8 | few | CASSLAGTGIPNTEAFF | TGTGCCAGCAGCTTGGCCGGGACAGGGATTCCAAACACTGAAGCTTTCTTT
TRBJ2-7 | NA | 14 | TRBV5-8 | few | CASTPLGGIDEQYF | TGTGCCAGCACCCCTCTAGGGGGTATCGACGAGCAGTACTTC
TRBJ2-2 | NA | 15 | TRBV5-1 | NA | CASSLDVGNTGELFF | TGCGCCAGCAGCTTGGACGTCGGGAACACCGGGGAGCTGTTTTTT
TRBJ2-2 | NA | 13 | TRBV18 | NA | CASSPPVRGELFF | TGTGCCAGCTCACCTCCGGTCCGCGGGGAGCTGTTTTTT
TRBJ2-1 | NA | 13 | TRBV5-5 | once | CASSSGQYNEQFF | TGTGCCAGCAGCTCTGGACAGTACAATGAGCAGTTCTTC
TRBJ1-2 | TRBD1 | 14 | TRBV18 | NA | CASSPSTGKYGYTF | TGTGCCAGCTCACCTTCGACAGGGAAATATGGCTACACCTTC
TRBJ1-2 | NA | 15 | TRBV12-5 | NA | CASGLWEGPYNGYTF | TGTGCTAGTGGTTTGTGGGAGGGGCCGTACAATGGCTACACCTTC
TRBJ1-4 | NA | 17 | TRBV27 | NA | CASSSDRWGGNNEKLFF | TGTGCCAGCAGTTCGGATCGGTGGGGCGGTAATAATGAAAAACTGTTTTTT
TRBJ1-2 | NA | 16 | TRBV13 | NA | CASSSIRTGTVYGYTF | TGTGCCAGCAGCTCGATTCGAACAGGGACGGTCTATGGCTACACCTTC
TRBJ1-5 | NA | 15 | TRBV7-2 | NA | CASSLAGGLNQPQHF | TGTGCCAGCAGCTTAGCGGGGGGACTGAATCAGCCCCAGCATTTT
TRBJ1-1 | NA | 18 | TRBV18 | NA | CASSPSPTDPRRSTKAFF | TGTGCCAGCTCACCATCCCCAACGGACCCACGGAGGAGCACTAAGGCTTTCTTT
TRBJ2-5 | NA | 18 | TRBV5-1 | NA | CASSLGAGASKYQETQYF | TGCGCCAGCAGCTTGGGGGCGGGGGCCTCTAAGTACCAAGAGACCCAGTACTTC
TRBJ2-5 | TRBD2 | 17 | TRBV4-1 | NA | CASSDPGGGARRETQYF | TGCGCCAGCAGCGACCCGGGCGGGGGGGCAAGAAGGGAGACCCAGTACTTC
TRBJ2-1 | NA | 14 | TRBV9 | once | CASSSRTITNEQFF | TGTGCCAGCAGCTCCCGGACTATCACCAATGAGCAGTTCTTC
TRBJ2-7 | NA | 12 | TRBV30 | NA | CAWTGGLGEQYF | TGTGCCTGGACAGGTGGGTTGGGCGAGCAGTACTTC
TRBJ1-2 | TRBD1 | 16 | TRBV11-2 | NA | CASSGAGTGQFHGYTF | TGTGCCAGCAGCGGGGCCGGGACAGGGCAATTCCATGGCTACACCTTC
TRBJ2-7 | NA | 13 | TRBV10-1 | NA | CASSRTENYEQYF | TGCGCCAGCAGCAGGACAGAGAACTACGAGCAGTACTTC
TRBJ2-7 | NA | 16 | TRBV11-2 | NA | CASSLGLSGVSYEQYF | TGTGCCAGCAGCTTAGGTCTTAGCGGAGTCTCCTACGAGCAGTACTTC
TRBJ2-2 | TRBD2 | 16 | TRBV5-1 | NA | CASHGGSGSTAGELFF | TGCGCCAGCCATGGGGGTAGCGGGAGTACGGCCGGGGAGCTGTTTTTT
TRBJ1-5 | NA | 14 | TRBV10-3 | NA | CAISEGAGNQPQHF | TGTGCCATCAGTGAAGGGGCAGGGAATCAGCCCCAGCATTTT
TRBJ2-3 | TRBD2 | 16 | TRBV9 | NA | CASSPRTSGNTDTQYF | TGTGCCAGCAGCCCCCGGACTAGCGGGAACACAGATACGCAGTATTTT
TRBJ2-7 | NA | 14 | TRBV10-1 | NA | CASSESSGSYEQYF | TGCGCCAGCAGTGAGTCGAGTGGCTCCTACGAGCAGTACTTC
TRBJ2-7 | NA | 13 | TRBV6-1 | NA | CASSAGTAYEQYF | TGTGCCAGCAGTGCTGGGACTGCCTACGAGCAGTACTTC
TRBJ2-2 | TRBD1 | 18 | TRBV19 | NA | CASSPRTGEWGSTGELFF | TGTGCCAGTAGTCCCCGGACAGGGGAATGGGGTAGCACCGGGGAGCTGTTTTTT
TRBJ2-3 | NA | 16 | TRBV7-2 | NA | CASSLGRILSTDTQYF | TGTGCCAGCAGCTTAGGGAGAATCCTGAGCACAGATACGCAGTATTTT
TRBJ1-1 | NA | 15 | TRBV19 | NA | CASTPVQKKNTEAFF | TGTGCCAGTACGCCGGTACAGAAAAAAAACACTGAAGCTTTCTTT
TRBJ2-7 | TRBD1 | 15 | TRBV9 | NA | CASSHRDRGGDEQYF | TGTGCCAGCAGCCACCGGGACAGGGGAGGCGACGAGCAGTACTTC
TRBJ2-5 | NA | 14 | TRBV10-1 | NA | CASSEDRAGETQYF | TGCGCCAGCAGTGAAGACAGGGCGGGGGAGACCCAGTACTTC
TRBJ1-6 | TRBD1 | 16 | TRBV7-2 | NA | CASSPFETGTVTPLHF | TGTGCCAGCAGCCCTTTTGAGACAGGGACAGTAACACCCCTCCACTTT
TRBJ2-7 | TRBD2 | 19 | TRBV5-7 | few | CASSLAVGTSGTKIYEQYF | TGTGCCAGCAGCTTGGCGGTAGGGACTAGCGGGACCAAGATCTACGAGCAGTACTTC
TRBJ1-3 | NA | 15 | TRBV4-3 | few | CASSQDLYSGNTIYF | TGCGCCAGCAGCCAAGACCTCTACTCTGGAAACACCATATATTTT
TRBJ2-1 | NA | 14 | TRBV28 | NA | CASSLYRQYNEQFF | TGTGCCAGCAGTTTATATCGACAGTACAATGAGCAGTTCTTC
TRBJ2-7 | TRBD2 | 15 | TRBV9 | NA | CASSVDSGPSYEQYF | TGTGCCAGCAGCGTAGATAGCGGGCCCTCCTACGAGCAGTACTTC
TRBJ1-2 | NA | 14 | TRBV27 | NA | CASRGPDPNYGYTF | TGTGCCAGCAGGGGGCCGGACCCAAACTATGGCTACACCTTC
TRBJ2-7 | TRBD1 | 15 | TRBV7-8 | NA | CASSHPQGARYEQYF | TGTGCCAGCAGCCACCCGCAGGGGGCGCGGTACGAGCAGTACTTC
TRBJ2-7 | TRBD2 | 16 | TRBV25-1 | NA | CASSEFLSGGAAEQYF | TGTGCCAGCAGTGAGTTTCTAAGCGGGGGGGCAGCCGAGCAGTACTTC
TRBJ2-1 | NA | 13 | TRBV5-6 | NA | CASSLLGGNEQFF | TGTGCCAGCAGCTTGCTCGGAGGAAATGAGCAGTTCTTC
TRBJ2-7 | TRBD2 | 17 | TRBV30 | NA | CAWSGGLAGSSSYEQYF | TGTGCCTGGAGTGGGGGACTAGCGGGGTCTAGCTCCTACGAGCAGTACTTC
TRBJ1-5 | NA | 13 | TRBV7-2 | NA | CASSRDTRQPQHF | TGTGCCAGCAGCAGGGACACCCGGCAGCCCCAGCATTTT
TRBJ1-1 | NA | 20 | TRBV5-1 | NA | CASSPSVGRTSIIMNTEAFF | TGCGCCAGCAGCCCGAGTGTGGGTAGGACAAGTATAATCATGAACACTGAAGCTTTCTTT
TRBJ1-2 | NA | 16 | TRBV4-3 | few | CASSQDYPGQPYGYTF | TGCGCCAGCAGCCAAGATTACCCGGGACAACCCTATGGCTACACCTTC
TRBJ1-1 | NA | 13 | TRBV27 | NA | CASSSLVGGVAFF | TGTGCCAGCAGTTCCCTTGTAGGAGGGGTAGCTTTCTTT
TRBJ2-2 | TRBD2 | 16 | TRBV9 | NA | CASRGRGGSGTGELFF | TGTGCCAGCAGGGGGCGGGGGGGGTCGGGAACCGGGGAGCTGTTTTTT
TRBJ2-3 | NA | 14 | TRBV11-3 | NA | CASSPRAGLDTQYF | TGTGCCAGCAGCCCTCGGGCGGGATTAGATACGCAGTATTTT
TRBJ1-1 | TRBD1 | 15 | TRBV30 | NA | CAWIGGRGGNTEAFF | TGTGCCTGGATCGGGGGCAGAGGGGGCAACACTGAAGCTTTCTTT
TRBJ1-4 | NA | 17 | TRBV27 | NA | CASSLRRGLATNEKLFF | TGTGCCAGCAGTTTAAGGCGGGGGTTGGCGACTAATGAAAAACTGTTTTTT